This T cell receptor beta chain was documented in a study of T-cell reconstitution after alpha-beta-depleted transplantation in children. The TCRbeta library was prepared with unique molecular identifiers. One entry per CDR3 protein results from TCRdb running MiXCR on the PCR reads. The sample records 150,000 to 200,000 distinct CDR3 sequences, 11% being singletons. Many counts were recorded for this clonotype. There are 12 residues in the CDR3. Trimming cost V 4 bases and J 2 bases, with 6 bases left between them. The germline V gene has CDR1 LGHDT and CDR2 YNNKEL (reference sequence). The sequence came from a boy aged 2 to 9 with acute myeloid leukemia, due to receive a stem cell transplant. The V gene is TRBV3-1, the J gene TRBJ2-7, with D uncertain. The sample here was PBMCs, taken before TCRalphabeta/CD19-depleted stem cell transplant. CDR3: CASSPTPYEQYF. CDR3 nucleotides: TGTGCCAGCAGCCCCACCCCCTACGAGCAGTACTTC.